This T cell receptor (beta chain) originates from a study of response to subunit inactivated influenza vaccine. In its sample, this clonotype was seen a few times. Trimming at V came to 6 bases and at J to 0 bases, leaving 10 bases not matched to a gene. The CDR3 covers 18 residues. Germline V gene lookup returns CDR1 MNHNS and CDR2 SASEGT. MiXCR, run by TCRdb on the RT-PCR reads, gives a single entry per CDR3 protein. The sample consists of some 570,000 distinct CDR3 sequences, about 10% of them appearing once. This same sample was also part of a study on T cells expressing NK-cell markers. That report adds: cDNA encoding TCR beta was synthesized via 5'RACE template switching incorporating UMIs.

The specimen comprised PBMCs from blood, sampled on the day of vaccination. The receptor comes from a man aged 50-60 years who received an inactivated influenza vaccine. The chain carries TRBV6-1 and TRBJ2-1, with TRBD2 matching over 11 bases. The CDR3 is CASSPPGLAVSSYNEQFF. The CDR3 DNA reads as TGTGCCAGCAGCCCCCCGGGACTAGCGGTGAGCTCCTACAATGAGCAGTTCTTC.